The 18 T cell receptor beta chains below all came from one sample that was sequenced in a study of human T cells and chemical hapten exposure. TCRdb redid the calling of the RACE reads with MiXCR, one entry per CDR3 protein. The sample lists roughly 380,000 distinct CDR3 sequences, 4.5% to 6% seen once, with 2% to 3% in the top ten. As for time point: pre-sensitization, week 0. Treatment of the sample: therapeutic diphenylcyclopropenone sensitization with weekly scalp DPC. The sequenced sample was whole blood, obtained in connection with sensitization to the hapten diphenylcyclopropenone (DPC). Receptors were obtained from a woman aged 45-65 years with alopecia areata. Some clones in this sample may be carry-over from other donors' samples.

This clonotype has at least ten counts. J is TRBJ1-2 and V is TRBV20-1, with D tentatively TRBD1 (6 bases). Trimming left V 0 bases short and J 1 base short, with 12 bases between. Germline V CDR1 and CDR2: DFQATT, SNEGSKA (reference sequence). The CDR3 has 15 amino acids. CDR3 region: CSAREIGQFNYGYTF. The CDR3 DNA sequence: TGCAGTGCTAGAGAAATTGGACAGTTTAACTATGGCTACACCTTC.

This clonotype has a handful of counts. This sequence joins TRBV12-5 and TRBJ2-3, with 7 bases lining up with TRBD1. The CDR3 spans 15 residues. CDR1 LGHNT and CDR2 FRNRAP come from the germline V gene. Trimming at V came to 6 bases and at J to 6 bases, leaving 12 bases not matched to a gene. CDR3 region: CASGRDRLFSDTQYF. Written as DNA, the CDR3 is TGTGCTAGTGGCCGGGACAGACTATTCTCGGATACGCAGTATTTT.

This clonotype was counted ten times or more. The chain has TRBV12-3 or TRBV12-4 and TRBJ1-4, with D possibly matching TRBD1 (6 bases). The V end was cut by 2 bases, the J end by 6 bases, with 16 bases between. The CDR3 is 16 amino acids. In nucleotides, the CDR3 is TGTGCCAGCAGTTTATGGGGGGCCTCTCAAGATGAAAAACTGTTTTTT. This translates into CASSLWGASQDEKLFF.

Of note for this clonotype: A much bigger clone sits one base away, suggesting this may be a read error. In this CDR3 the conserved last residue, phenylalanine or tryptophan, is missing, so a read error is likely. This chain uses TRBV20-1 with TRBJ1-1; D gene uncertain. V lost 0 bases and J lost 0, with 11 bases in between. This CDR3 comprises 15 residues. CDR1 and CDR2 from the germline V gene are DFQATT and SNEGSKA (reference sequence). In DNA, the CDR3 is TGCAGTGCTAGAGATCTGGGTGTTATGAACACTGAAGCTTTCCTT. This sequence encodes CSARDLGVMNTEAFL.

This clonotype occurred many times. The V call is TRBV10-3, the J call TRBJ1-1; the D is unclear. There are 16 residues in the CDR3. Germline CDR1 is ENHRY and CDR2 is SYGVKD. V was cut by 0 bases and J by 0 bases, with 11 bases left in between. CDR3 in DNA: TGTGCCATCAGTGAGTCGATAACTTTTTTGAACACTGAAGCTTTCTTT. Amino acid sequence: CAISESITFLNTEAFF.

Only a few counts were recorded for this clonotype. The chain couples TRBV9 to TRBJ2-2; 10 bases are a match to TRBD1. V lost 2 bases, J lost 5 bases, and 3 bases stayed unmatched. Germline V lookup: CDR1 SGDLS, CDR2 YYNGEE. CDR3 length equals 15 residues. The CDR3 is CASSVRQGATGELFF. The CDR3 bases are TGTGCCAGCAGCGTCAGACAGGGGGCGACCGGGGAGCTGTTTTTT.

The table lists this clonotype with many counts. This chain links TRBV7-2 with TRBJ1-1; no clear D gene. The germline V gene has CDR1 SGHTA and CDR2 FQGNSA. This CDR3 has 13 amino acids. V was shortened by 7 bases and J by 1 base, with 10 bases between the two germline ends. The CDR3 DNA is TGTGCCAGCACCCCCCCCCCGAACACTGAAGCTTTCTTT. It yields the protein CASTPPPNTEAFF.

This sequence joins TRBV2 and TRBJ2-5; D might be TRBD1 or TRBD2, each matching 5 bases. The CDR3 extends over 14 amino acids. V lost 7 bases to trimming and J lost 4 bases, with 16 bases between them. Germline loops: CDR1 SNHLY, CDR2 FYNNEI. The CDR3 spells CASNPGRVLETQYF. The CDR3 DNA reads TGTGCCAGCAACCCAGGGAGAGTATTAGAGACCCAGTACTTC.

This clonotype was recorded at least ten times. The chain carries TRBV20-1 and TRBJ2-3; D is possibly TRBD2 (6 bases). This CDR3 region has 14 residues. Germline loops: CDR1 DFQATT, CDR2 SNEGSKA (reference sequence). Trimming removed 6 bases at V and 2 bases at J, with 15 bases between. CDR3 sequence: CSAHSGLNTDTQYF. The CDR3 bases are TGCAGTGCCCATAGCGGATTGAACACAGATACGCAGTATTTT.

This clonotype was detected ten times or more. The chain recombines TRBV6-6 with TRBJ2-2, with D hard to call. Between the trimmed V and J ends, which lost 0 bases and 5 bases, there was a span of 7 bases. The CDR3 has 14 residues. The germline gives CDR1 MNHNY, CDR2 SVGAGI (reference sequence). The CDR3 here is CASSYSMRTGELFF. DNA for the CDR3: TGTGCCAGCAGTTACTCGATGCGGACCGGGGAGCTGTTTTTT.

This clonotype was recorded many times. The chain combines TRBV7-9 with TRBJ2-7; D might be TRBD1 or TRBD2, each matching 5 bases. Germline-derived CDR1 and CDR2 are SEHNR and FQNEAQ (reference sequence). The CDR3 extends over 13 amino acids. Trimming cost V 6 bases and J 0 bases, with 9 bases left between them. CDR3 nucleotides: TGTGCCAGCAGGGGACCCTACTCCTACGAGCAGTACTTC. Translation gives CASRGPYSYEQYF.

Many counts were recorded for this clonotype. The rearrangement uses TRBV12-3 or TRBV12-4 and TRBJ1-5, with TRBD1 matching 7 bases. The CDR3 consists of 14 residues. V shed 6 bases and J 6 bases; nucleotides not matched to a gene: 8. DNA of the CDR3: TGTGCCAGCAGGCCCACAGGGGCAGGTCAGCCCCAGCATTTT. This encodes CASRPTGAGQPQHF.

This clonotype was seen more than once but under ten times. The V and J genes are TRBV7-7 and TRBJ2-3; D is unresolved. Trimming cost V 5 bases and J 2 bases, with 8 bases left between them. The length of the CDR3 is 13 residues. CDR1 SSHAT and CDR2 FNYEAQ come from the germline V gene (reference sequence). The CDR3 loop reads CASSPDPTDTQYF. CDR3 sequence (DNA): TGTGCCAGCAGCCCGGACCCCACAGATACGCAGTATTTT.

The rearrangement links TRBV2 to TRBJ2-3, with D maybe TRBD2 (6 bases). In germline, CDR1 is SNHLY, CDR2 FYNNEI. The ends were cut back, 4 bases at V and 0 bases at J, with 14 bases in the middle. CDR3 length: 16 amino acids. The CDR3 nucleotides read TGTGCCAGCAGTGTAGGACTAAGGGGAAGCACAGATACGCAGTATTTT. Protein product: CASSVGLRGSTDTQYF.

This clonotype was counted ten times or more. V is TRBV12-3 or TRBV12-4 and J is TRBJ1-1; possibly TRBD1 for D (5 bases). There are 13 residues in the CDR3. The germline V and J ends were trimmed by 3 bases and 6 bases, with 11 bases remaining between them. The CDR3 DNA reads as TGTGCCAGCAGTTTGGTCCTGGGGGCTGAAGCTTTCTTT. It encodes CASSLVLGAEAFF.

In its sample, this clonotype was seen many times. The chain uses TRBV24-1 and TRBJ1-4; D is ambiguous. Germline V gene data show CDR1 as KGHDR and CDR2 as SFDVKD. The CDR3 length is 14 residues. V was pared by 2 bases and J by 8 bases, with 11 bases between. CDR3: CATSDSLTGEKLFF. For the CDR3, the DNA is TGTGCCACCAGTGATTCACTGACCGGAGAAAAACTGTTTTTT.

This clonotype was recorded many times. The V call is TRBV28, the J call TRBJ1-5; 9 nucleotides line up with TRBD1. V shed 7 bases and J 1 base; nucleotides not matched to a gene: 11. The CDR3 totals 17 residues. Germline V gene sequence: CDR1 MDHEN, CDR2 SYDVKM. The CDR3 loop is CASTTPTGTGSNQPQHF. The CDR3 DNA is TGTGCCAGCACTACTCCAACCGGGACAGGGAGCAATCAGCCCCAGCATTTT. Together with reference TRBV28 and TRBJ1-5, the CDR3 gives the full variable domain: DVKVTQSSRYLVKRTGEKVFLECVQDMDHENMFWYRQDPGLGLRLIYFSYDVKMKEKGDIPEGYSVSREKKERFSLILESASTNQTSMYLCASTTPTGTGSNQPQHFGDGTRLSIL.

The chain carries TRBV5-4 and TRBJ1-1; a weak D match, TRBD1 (6 bases). Germline V gives CDR1 SGHNT, CDR2 YYREEE (reference sequence). Trimming left V 5 bases short and J 0 bases short, with 11 bases between. The CDR3 contains 14 residues. The CDR3 sequence: CASREGGVNTEAFF. The CDR3 bases are TGTGCCAGCAGGGAGGGGGGAGTGAACACTGAAGCTTTCTTT.